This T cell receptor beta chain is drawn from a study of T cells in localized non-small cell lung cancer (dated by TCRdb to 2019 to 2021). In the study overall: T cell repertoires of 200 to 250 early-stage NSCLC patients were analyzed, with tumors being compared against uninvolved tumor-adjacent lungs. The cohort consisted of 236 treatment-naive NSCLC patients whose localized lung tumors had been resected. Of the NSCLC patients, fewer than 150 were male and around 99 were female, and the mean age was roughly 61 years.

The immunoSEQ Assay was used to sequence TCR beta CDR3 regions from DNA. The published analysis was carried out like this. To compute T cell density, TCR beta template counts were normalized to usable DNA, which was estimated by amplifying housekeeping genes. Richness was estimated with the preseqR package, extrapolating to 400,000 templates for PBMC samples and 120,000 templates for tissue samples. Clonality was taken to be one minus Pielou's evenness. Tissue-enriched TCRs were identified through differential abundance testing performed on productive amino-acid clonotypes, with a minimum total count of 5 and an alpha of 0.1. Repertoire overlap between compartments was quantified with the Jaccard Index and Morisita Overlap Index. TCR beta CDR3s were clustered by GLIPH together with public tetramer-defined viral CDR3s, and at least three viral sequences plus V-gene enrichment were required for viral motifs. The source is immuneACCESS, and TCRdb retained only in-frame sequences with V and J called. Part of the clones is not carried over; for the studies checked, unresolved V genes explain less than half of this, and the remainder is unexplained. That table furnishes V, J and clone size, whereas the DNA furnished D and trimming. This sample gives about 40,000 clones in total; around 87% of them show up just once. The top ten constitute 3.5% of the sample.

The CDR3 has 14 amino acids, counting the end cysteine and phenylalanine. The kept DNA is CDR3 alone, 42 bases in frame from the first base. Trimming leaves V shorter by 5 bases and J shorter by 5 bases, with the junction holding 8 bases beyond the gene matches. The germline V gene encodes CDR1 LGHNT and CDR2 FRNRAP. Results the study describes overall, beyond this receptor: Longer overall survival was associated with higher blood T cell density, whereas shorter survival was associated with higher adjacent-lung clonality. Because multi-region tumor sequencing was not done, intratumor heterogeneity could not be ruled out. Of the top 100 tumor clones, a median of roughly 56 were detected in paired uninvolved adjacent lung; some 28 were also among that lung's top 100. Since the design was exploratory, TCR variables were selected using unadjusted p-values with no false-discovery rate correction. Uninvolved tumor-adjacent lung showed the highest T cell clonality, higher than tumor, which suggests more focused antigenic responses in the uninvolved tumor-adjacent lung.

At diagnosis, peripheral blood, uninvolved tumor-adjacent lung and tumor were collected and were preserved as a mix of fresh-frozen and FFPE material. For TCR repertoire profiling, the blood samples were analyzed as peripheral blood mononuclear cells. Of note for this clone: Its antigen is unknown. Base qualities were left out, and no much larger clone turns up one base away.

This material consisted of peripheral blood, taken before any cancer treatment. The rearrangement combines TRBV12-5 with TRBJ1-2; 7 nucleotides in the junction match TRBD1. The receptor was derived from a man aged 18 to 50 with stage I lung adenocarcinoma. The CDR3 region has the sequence CASGVETGPYGYTF. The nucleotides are TGTGCTAGTGGTGTGGAGACAGGGCCTTATGGCTACACCTTC.